This T cell receptor (beta chain) was found in a study of identifying expanded T cells in peripheral blood. Trimming took 3 bases from V and 4 from J; bases not matched to a gene: 8. The CDR3 contains 19 residues. Looked up from germline, CDR1 is ENHRY and CDR2 is SYGVKD. This table comes from immunoSEQ multiplex PCR, and its TCRdb copy is limited to in-frame clones, with some not included. Among about 58,000 clones listed, approximately 89% were seen once. Collection occurred without any documented infections or immune events in donors. A word on this clone: Its specificity is unknown.

Regarding the study as a whole: Variance in clone template counts between approximately two-week samples significantly increased with total template count across all healthy donors. Differentially abundant clones: 1 to 1.5 between replicates, 16.4 at around 15 days, around 20 at four.

This chain joins TRBV10-3 and TRBJ2-6; 14 positions agree with TRBD2. This TCR was sampled from a person aged 18 to 75 in good health. Sequencing was done on a sample of blood. The CDR3 is CAISDRGLAGVEGANVLTF. CDR3 bases: TGTGCCATCAGTGATAGGGGACTAGCGGGAGTAGAAGGGGCCAACGTCCTGACTTTC.